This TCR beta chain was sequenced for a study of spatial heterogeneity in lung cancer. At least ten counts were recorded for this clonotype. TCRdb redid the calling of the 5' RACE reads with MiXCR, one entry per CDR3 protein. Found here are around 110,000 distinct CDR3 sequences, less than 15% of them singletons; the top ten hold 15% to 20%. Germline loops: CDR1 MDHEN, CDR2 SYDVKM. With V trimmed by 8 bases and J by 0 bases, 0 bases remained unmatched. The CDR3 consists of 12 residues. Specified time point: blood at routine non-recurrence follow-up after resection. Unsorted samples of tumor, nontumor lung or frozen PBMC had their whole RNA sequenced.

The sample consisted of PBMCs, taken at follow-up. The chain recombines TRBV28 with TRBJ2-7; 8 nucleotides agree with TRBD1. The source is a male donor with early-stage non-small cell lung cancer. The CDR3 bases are TGTGCCAGCCAGGGGGCCTCCTACGAGCAGTACTTC. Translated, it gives CASQGASYEQYF. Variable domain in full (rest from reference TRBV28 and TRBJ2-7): DVKVTQSSRYLVKRTGEKVFLECVQDMDHENMFWYRQDPGLGLRLIYFSYDVKMKEKGDIPEGYSVSREKKERFSLILESASTNQTSMYLCASQGASYEQYFGPGTRLTVT.